This is a list of T cell receptor beta chains from one sample in a study of blood T cell repertoires in COVID-19. This table comes from immunoSEQ multiplex PCR, and its TCRdb copy is limited to in-frame clones, with some not included. The data show roughly 200,000 clones, 75% to 90% seen once. The sequenced material came from PBMCs or T cells enriched from blood (not recorded which). Receptors were obtained from a woman aged 40 to 50 with acute COVID-19. Each CDR3 is given with its conserved first and last residue. The D gene is left open where the match is weak. Clone size is stated in some rows and not others, as once, few, many or a class when expanded.

J: TRBJ2-4
D: TRBD2
V: TRBV19
size: NA
CDR3: CASSGTSVNIQYF
DNA: TGTGCCAGTAGTGGGACTAGCGTAAACATTCAGTACTTC

J: TRBJ1-1
D: NA
V: TRBV6-5
size: NA
CDR3: CASSTYREAFF
DNA: TGTGCCAGCAGTACTTACCGTGAAGCTTTCTTT

J: TRBJ2-7
D: TRBD2
V: TRBV4-1
size: once
CDR3: CASSQVAGGPYEQYF
DNA: TGCGCCAGCAGCCAAGTAGCGGGAGGGCCCTACGAGCAGTACTTC

J: TRBJ1-5
D: NA
V: TRBV15
size: NA
CDR3: CATGDRRGYQPQHF
DNA: TGTGCCACGGGAGATCGCAGGGGTTATCAGCCCCAGCATTTT

J: TRBJ1-1
D: TRBD1
V: TRBV6-5
size: NA
CDR3: CASSRGDSEAFF
DNA: TGTGCCAGCAGCCGAGGGGACAGTGAAGCTTTCTTT

J: TRBJ2-5
D: TRBD1
V: TRBV7-9
size: NA
CDR3: CASSTGQGVLETQYF
DNA: TGTGCCAGCAGCACCGGACAGGGCGTTTTGGAGACCCAGTACTTC

J: TRBJ1-2
D: NA
V: TRBV4-2
size: NA
CDR3: CASSLQTPLYGYTF
DNA: TGTGCCAGCAGCCTCCAGACACCACTCTATGGCTACACCTTC

J: TRBJ2-2
D: NA
V: TRBV7-6
size: NA
CDR3: CASSQTGTTNTGELFF
DNA: TGTGCCAGCAGCCAAACGGGGACAACGAACACCGGGGAGCTGTTTTTT

J: TRBJ2-7
D: NA
V: TRBV11-1
size: NA
CDR3: CASSLTTVYEQYF
DNA: TGTGCCAGCAGCTTAACGACTGTCTACGAGCAGTACTTC

J: TRBJ1-5
D: NA
V: TRBV6-1
size: NA
CDR3: CASSEGTSYSNQPQHF
DNA: TGTGCCAGCAGTGAAGGGACATCTTATAGCAATCAGCCCCAGCATTTT

J: TRBJ1-3
D: TRBD1
V: TRBV5-8
size: once
CDR3: CASSSATGPWISGNTIYF
DNA: TGTGCCAGCAGCTCAGCGACAGGGCCATGGATCTCTGGAAACACCATATATTTT

J: TRBJ2-1
D: NA
V: TRBV7-6
size: NA
CDR3: CASSTPGYEQFF
DNA: TGTGCCAGCAGCACACCGGGATATGAGCAGTTCTTC

J: TRBJ1-6
D: NA
V: TRBV7-9
size: NA
CDR3: CASRPWAVGVDNSPLHF
DNA: TGTGCCAGCAGACCCTGGGCGGTGGGAGTCGATAATTCACCCCTCCACTTT

J: TRBJ2-5
D: TRBD2
V: TRBV18
size: NA
CDR3: CASSPASGGRQETQYF
DNA: TGTGCCAGCTCACCTGCGTCGGGGGGGCGACAAGAGACCCAGTACTTC

J: TRBJ2-7
D: NA
V: TRBV4-1
size: NA
CDR3: CASSQDWGDSREQYF
DNA: TGCGCCAGCAGCCAAGATTGGGGAGATTCTCGCGAGCAGTACTTC

J: TRBJ2-3
D: NA
V: TRBV6-2/TRBV6-3
size: medium-sized
CDR3: CASSPTGGLATDTQYF
DNA: TGTGCCAGCAGCCCAACAGGGGGACTAGCAACAGATACGCAGTATTTT

J: TRBJ1-3
D: NA
V: TRBV5-1
size: NA
CDR3: CASSLDMEPGNTIYF
DNA: TGCGCCAGCAGCTTGGATATGGAGCCTGGAAACACCATATATTTT

J: TRBJ2-1
D: TRBD1
V: TRBV27
size: NA
CDR3: CASSLLIGQGVNEQFF
DNA: TGTGCCAGCAGCTTGCTGATTGGACAGGGGGTCAATGAGCAGTTCTTC

J: TRBJ1-1
D: NA
V: TRBV29-1
size: NA
CDR3: CSVEDRGGGTEAFF
DNA: TGCAGCGTTGAAGATCGAGGGGGGGGCACTGAAGCTTTCTTT

J: TRBJ2-7
D: NA
V: TRBV7-6
size: NA
CDR3: CASGAGKSYEQYF
DNA: TGTGCCAGCGGTGCCGGGAAATCCTACGAGCAGTACTTC

J: TRBJ2-7
D: TRBD2
V: TRBV28
size: NA
CDR3: CASSPTGGGSYEQYF
DNA: TGTGCCAGCAGTCCGACGGGGGGAGGTTCCTACGAGCAGTACTTC

J: TRBJ2-1
D: NA
V: TRBV6-5
size: once
CDR3: CASRRLITSPEQFF
DNA: TGTGCCAGCAGGAGGTTGATAACTAGTCCTGAGCAGTTCTTC

J: TRBJ2-5
D: NA
V: TRBV3-1/TRBV3-2
size: NA
CDR3: CASSQDRTTINRAQYF
DNA: TGTGCCAGCAGCCAAGACCGGACTACAATTAATAGGGCCCAGTACTTC